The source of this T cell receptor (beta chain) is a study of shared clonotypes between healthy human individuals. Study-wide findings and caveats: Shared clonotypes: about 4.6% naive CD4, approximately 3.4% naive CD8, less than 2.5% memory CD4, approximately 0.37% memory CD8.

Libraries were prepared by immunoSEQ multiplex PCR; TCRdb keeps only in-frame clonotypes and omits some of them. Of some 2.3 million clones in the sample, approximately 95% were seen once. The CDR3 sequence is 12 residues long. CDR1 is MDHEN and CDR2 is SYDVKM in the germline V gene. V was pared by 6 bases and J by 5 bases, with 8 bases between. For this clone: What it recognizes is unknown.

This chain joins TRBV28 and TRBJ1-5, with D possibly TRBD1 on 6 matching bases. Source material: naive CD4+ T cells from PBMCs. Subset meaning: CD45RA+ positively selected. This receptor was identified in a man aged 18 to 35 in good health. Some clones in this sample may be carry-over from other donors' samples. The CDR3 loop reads CASSRGHQPQHF. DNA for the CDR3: TGTGCCAGCAGCAGGGGACATCAGCCCCAGCATTTT. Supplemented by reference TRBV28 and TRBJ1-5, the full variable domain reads DVKVTQSSRYLVKRTGEKVFLECVQDMDHENMFWYRQDPGLGLRLIYFSYDVKMKEKGDIPEGYSVSREKKERFSLILESASTNQTSMYLCASSRGHQPQHFGDGTRLSIL.